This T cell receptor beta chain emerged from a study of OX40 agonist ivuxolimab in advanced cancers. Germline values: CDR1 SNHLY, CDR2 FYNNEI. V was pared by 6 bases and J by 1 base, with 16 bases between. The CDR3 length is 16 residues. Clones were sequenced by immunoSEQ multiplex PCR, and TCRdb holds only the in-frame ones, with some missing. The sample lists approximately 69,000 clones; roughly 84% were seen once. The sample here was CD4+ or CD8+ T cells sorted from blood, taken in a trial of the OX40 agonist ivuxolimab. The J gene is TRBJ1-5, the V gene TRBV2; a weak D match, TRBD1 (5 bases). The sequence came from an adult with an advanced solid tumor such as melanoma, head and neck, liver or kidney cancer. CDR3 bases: TGTGCCAGCAGCGACTTTTTGGGGGTGAGCAATCAGCCCCAGCATTTT. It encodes CASSDFLGVSNQPQHF.